One sample yielded the 19 T cell receptor beta chains listed below, sequenced in a study of OX40 agonist ivuxolimab in advanced cancers. Assay: immunoSEQ multiplex PCR; the TCRdb copy retains only in-frame clones and omits some. The data hold about 46,000 clones, with about 91% observed a single time. The input for sequencing was CD4+ or CD8+ T cells sorted from blood, taken in a trial of the OX40 agonist ivuxolimab. Receptors were obtained from an adult with an advanced solid tumor such as melanoma, head and neck, liver or kidney cancer.

This chain uses TRBV11-2 with TRBJ2-5; D call uncertain. The V and J ends lost 3 bases and 4 bases respectively, with 15 bases between them. The CDR3 totals 15 residues. Germline loops: CDR1 SGHAT, CDR2 FQNNGV. The CDR3 DNA is TGTGCCAGCAGCTTTTTTCGGAGTGTGGGAGAGACCCAGTACTTC. It yields the protein CASSFFRSVGETQYF.

The CDR3 nucleotides are TGCGCCAGCAGGTTGGCTAGCGGGGGGTACAATGAGCAGTTCTTC. This encodes CASRLASGGYNEQFF. The J gene is TRBJ2-1, the V gene TRBV4-1; 11 bases agree with TRBD2. CDR1 MGHRA and CDR2 YSYEKL come from the germline V gene. Germline trimming cut 6 bases from V and 4 bases from J; bases unmatched to any gene: 5. This CDR3 is built from 15 residues.

The genes are TRBV27 and TRBJ1-5, with no clear D. This CDR3 contains 14 residues. V lost 0 bases and J 4 bases, leaving 7 bases between the germline ends. The V gene's germline CDR1 is MNHEY and CDR2 SMNVEV (reference sequence). CDR3 amino acids: CASSLSMGNQPQHF. In DNA form, the CDR3 reads TGTGCCAGCAGTTTATCAATGGGTAATCAGCCCCAGCATTTT.

This sequence joins TRBV7-9 and TRBJ2-7, with TRBD2 as a possible D gene (7 bases). The CDR3 totals 15 residues. Germline CDR1 and CDR2: SEHNR and FQNEAQ (reference sequence). The germline V and J ends were trimmed by 4 bases and 4 bases, with 17 bases remaining between them. The DNA of the CDR3 is TGTGCCAGCAGCTCCGGGGGGCGCGGAGGGTACGAGCAGTACTTC. It specifies CASSSGGRGGYEQYF. Supplemented by reference TRBV7-9 and TRBJ2-7, the full variable domain reads DTGVSQNPRHKITKRGQNVTFRCDPISEHNRLYWYRQTLGQGPEFLTYFQNEAQLEKSRLLSDRFSAERPKGSFSTLEIQRTEQGDSAMYLCASSSGGRGGYEQYFGPGTRLTVT.

The chain couples TRBV27 to TRBJ2-1; D unresolved. This CDR3 is built from 13 residues. The V end was cut by 7 bases, the J end by 3 bases, with 10 bases between. The germline V gene has CDR1 MNHEY and CDR2 SMNVEV (reference sequence). The CDR3 DNA reads TGTGCCAGCAACGGCCAGGACTACAATGAGCAGTTCTTC. Translation gives CASNGQDYNEQFF.

V is TRBV6-5 and J is TRBJ2-7; D may be TRBD2 (7 bases). The CDR3 consists of 12 residues. Deletions cut 11 bases from V and 2 bases from J, with 13 bases between. Germline assignment: CDR1 MNHEY and CDR2 SVGAGI. For the CDR3, the DNA is TGTGCCGCGGGGGACAACCCCTACGAGCAGTACTTC. Protein product: CAAGDNPYEQYF.

The chain carries TRBV29-1 and TRBJ2-1; 10 positions match TRBD2. V lost 3 bases to trimming and J lost 12 bases; unmatched junction nucleotides: 17. From germline, CDR1 is SQVTM and CDR2 ANQGSEA. This CDR3 is 16 amino acids long. CDR3 bases: TGCAGCGTTGATAACCGACTAGCGGGTAGTTGGGATGGGCAGTTCTTC. Translation: CSVDNRLAGSWDGQFF.

This clone was detected only a few times. The chain recombines TRBV7-8 with TRBJ2-7, with unresolved D. Trimming took off 0 bases at V and 3 bases at J, with 9 bases between the two ends. Germline-derived CDR1 and CDR2 are SGHVS and FQNEAQ. CDR3 length: 14 amino acids. CDR3 sequence: CASSLAQGYYEQYF. CDR3 nucleotides: TGTGCCAGCAGCTTAGCCCAAGGATACTACGAGCAGTACTTC.

The rearrangement uses TRBV13 and TRBJ2-7; no definite D call. Trimming removed 5 bases from V and 4 bases from J, with 9 bases in between. The CDR3 totals 12 residues. Germline CDR1 is PRHDT and CDR2 is FYEKMQ (reference sequence). The CDR3 nucleotides read TGTGCCAGCAGCAATGACGGGTACGAGCAGTACGTC. As protein: CASSNDGYEQYV.

The chain employs TRBV4-3 and TRBJ2-2; D ambiguous. Trimming removed 0 bases from V and 6 bases from J, with 8 bases in between. Germline CDR1 reads LGHNA; CDR2 reads YSLEER. The CDR3 sequence is 14 residues long. The CDR3 loop reads CASSQDKVPGELFF. CDR3 in DNA: TGCGCCAGCAGCCAAGATAAGGTACCCGGGGAGCTGTTTTTT.

This chain links TRBV5-1 with TRBJ2-2; D not certain. Trimming removed 0 bases at V and 0 bases at J, with 9 bases between. CDR1 is SGHRS, CDR2 YFSETQ, per germline. CDR3 size: 16 residues. CDR3 in amino acids: CASSLDSRTNTGELFF. The CDR3 nucleotides are TGCGCCAGCAGCTTGGATAGCAGAACGAACACCGGGGAGCTGTTTTTT.

The chain combines TRBV7-9 with TRBJ1-4, with D maybe TRBD1 (5 bases). The CDR3 loop spans 13 amino acids. Germline V gives CDR1 SEHNR, CDR2 FQNEAQ (reference sequence). With 5 bases removed from V and 8 bases from J, the gap between germline ends came to 12 bases. The DNA of the CDR3 is TGTGCCAGCAGCAAGGGACGGGGGGAAAAACTGTTTTTT. Its protein product is CASSKGRGEKLFF.

The J gene is TRBJ2-2, the V gene TRBV4-3; 9 nucleotides line up with TRBD2. V shed 1 base and J 4 bases; nucleotides not matched to a gene: 4. CDR3 length: 16 amino acids. Germline V gene sequence: CDR1 LGHNA, CDR2 YSLEER. The DNA of the CDR3 is TGCGCCAGCAGCCAAGCCTGGCGGGAGGGCACCGGGGAGCTGTTTTTT. Translating it yields CASSQAWREGTGELFF.

This sequence joins TRBV7-6 and TRBJ2-3; TRBD2 is a possible D gene (5 bases). Trimming pared 5 bases from V and 4 bases from J, leaving 13 bases between. This CDR3 is built from 14 residues. Germline V CDR1 and CDR2: SGHVS, FNYEAQ. The CDR3 protein is CASSGSIGADTQYF. In DNA form, the CDR3 reads TGTGCCAGCAGCGGAAGTATCGGGGCAGATACGCAGTATTTT. The variable domain in full, completed from reference TRBV7-6 and TRBJ2-3, reads GAGVSQSPRYKVTKRGQDVALRCDPISGHVSLYWYRQALGQGPEFLTYFNYEAQQDKSGLPNDRFSAERPEGSISTLTIQRTEQRDSAMYRCASSGSIGADTQYFGPGTRLTVL.

V and J are TRBV9 and TRBJ2-3; no clear D gene. CDR1 is SGDLS and CDR2 is YYNGEE in the germline V gene. Between the trimmed V and J ends, which lost 5 bases and 1 base, there was a span of 11 bases. CDR3 size: 14 residues. CDR3 in DNA: TGTGCCAGCAGACAAGTCGGTGGCACAGATACGCAGTATTTT. This gives the protein CASRQVGGTDTQYF. Full variable domain (remainder filled in from reference TRBV9 and TRBJ2-3): DSGVTQTPKHLITATGQRVTLRCSPRSGDLSVYWYQQSLDQGLQFLIQYYNGEERAKGNILERFSAQQFPDLHSELNLSSLELGDSALYFCASRQVGGTDTQYFGPGTRLTVL.

V gene TRBV4-3 combines with J gene TRBJ1-1; D gene unclear. The CDR3 loop spans 14 amino acids. Germline V lookup: CDR1 LGHNA, CDR2 YSLEER. Trimming left V 1 base short and J 6 bases short, with 12 bases between. For the CDR3, the DNA is TGCGCCAGCAGCCAAGCCGCTGGCAGCTCTGAAGCTTTCTTT. Translating it yields CASSQAAGSSEAFF.

The V call is TRBV7-8, the J call TRBJ1-5; D is uncertain. V was pared by 2 bases and J by 0 bases, with 8 bases between. The CDR3 runs 15 residues. Germline lookup yields CDR1 SGHVS and CDR2 FQNEAQ. The CDR3 nucleotides are TGTGCCAGCAGCTTATCAATGAATAGCAATCAGCCCCAGCATTTT. Encoded protein: CASSLSMNSNQPQHF. Full variable domain (remainder filled in from reference TRBV7-8 and TRBJ1-5): GAGVSQSPRYKVAKRGQDVALRCDPISGHVSLFWYQQALGQGPEFLTYFQNEAQLDKSGLPSDRFFAERPEGSVSTLKIQRTQQEDSAVYLCASSLSMNSNQPQHFGDGTRLSIL.

This chain connects TRBV28 to TRBJ2-2; 8 bases are shared with TRBD2. This CDR3 comprises 15 residues. Germline CDR1 MDHEN, CDR2 SYDVKM. Trimming took 3 bases from V and 1 from J; bases not matched to a gene: 1. The CDR3 nucleotides read TGTGCCAGCAGTTTTAGCGGGGAGAACACCGGGGAGCTGTTTTTT. Translated: CASSFSGENTGELFF.

This chain links TRBV10-2 with TRBJ1-2, with D possibly TRBD1 on 6 matching bases. V lost 3 bases and J 7 bases, leaving 9 bases between the germline ends. The CDR3 loop spans 12 amino acids. The germline V gene encodes CDR1 WSHSY and CDR2 SAAADI. The CDR3 nucleotides are TGCGCCAGCAGTGATACAGGGTTTGGCTACACCTTC. Translation gives CASSDTGFGYTF.